This TCR beta chain was documented in a study of T cell clones after liver transplantation. Turning to the study itself: Standard immunosuppression, with no induction, continued until 12-24 months after transplant. Tolerant meant at least one year fully off immunosuppression without liver enzymes above twice normal.

J gave up 5 bases and V 3 bases, and 9 bases lay outside the gene matches. From germline, CDR1 is SEHNR and CDR2 FQNEAQ (reference sequence). The CDR3 runs to 15 residues. The study's findings and limits: Conclusions were preliminary, with small, heterogeneous patient groups. Low donor cell numbers restricted donor-reactive repertoire measurement in two subjects.

Data came from immunoSEQ multiplex PCR; TCRdb stores just in-frame clones and leaves some out. Altogether 45,000 to 55,000 clones are present, around 84% being singletons, with the ten largest covering around 8.5%. Details on this clone: Its specificity is not known.

J is TRBJ2-5 and V is TRBV7-9; 7 nucleotides align to TRBD1. This specimen consisted of CD4+ T cells from blood, obtained before liver transplant. The receptor's source is a human donor who received a liver transplant. CDR3 sequence reads: CASSFWTGSAETQYF. The CDR3 DNA sequence: TGTGCCAGCAGCTTTTGGACAGGTTCCGCGGAGACCCAGTACTTC.